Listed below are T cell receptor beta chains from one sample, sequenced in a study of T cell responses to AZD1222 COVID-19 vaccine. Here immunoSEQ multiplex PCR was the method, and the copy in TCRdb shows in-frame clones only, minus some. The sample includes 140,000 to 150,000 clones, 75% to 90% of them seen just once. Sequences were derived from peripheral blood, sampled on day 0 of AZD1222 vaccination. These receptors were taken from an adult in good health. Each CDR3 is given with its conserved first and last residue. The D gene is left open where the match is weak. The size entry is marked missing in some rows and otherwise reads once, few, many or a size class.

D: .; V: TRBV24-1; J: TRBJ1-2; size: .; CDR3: CATSDGMTGSDYGYTF; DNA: TGTGCCACCAGTGATGGGATGACAGGTAGCGACTATGGCTACACCTTC
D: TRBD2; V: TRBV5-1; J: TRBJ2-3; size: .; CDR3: CASSAILAGGGDTQYF; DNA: TGCGCCAGCAGCGCGATACTAGCGGGGGGAGGAGATACGCAGTATTTT
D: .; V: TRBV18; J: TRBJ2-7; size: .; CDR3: CASSPPGVASLYEQYF; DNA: TGTGCCAGCTCACCACCGGGTGTCGCTAGTTTATACGAGCAGTACTTC
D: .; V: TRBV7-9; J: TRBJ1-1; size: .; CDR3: CASSRTGTEAFF; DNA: TGTGCCAGCAGCCGGACCGGGACAGAAGCTTTCTTT
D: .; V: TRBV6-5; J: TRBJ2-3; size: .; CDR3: CASSPGNTDTQYF; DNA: TGTGCCAGCAGTCCCGGCAACACAGATACGCAGTATTTT
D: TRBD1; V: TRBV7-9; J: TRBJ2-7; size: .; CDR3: CASSLAQGAEWYEQYF; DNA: TGTGCCAGCAGCTTAGCTCAGGGGGCAGAGTGGTACGAGCAGTACTTC
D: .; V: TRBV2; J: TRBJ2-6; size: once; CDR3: CASSAGTLPGANVLTF; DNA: TGTGCCAGCAGTGCCGGGACTCTCCCTGGGGCCAACGTCCTGACTTTC
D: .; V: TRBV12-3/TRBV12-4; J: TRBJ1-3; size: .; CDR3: CASSLWAEIYF; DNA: TGTGCCAGCAGTTTATGGGCAGAAATATATTTT
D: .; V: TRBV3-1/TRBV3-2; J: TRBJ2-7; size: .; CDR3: CASSLTLGVREQYF; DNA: TGTGCCAGCAGCCTGACATTAGGGGTAAGGGAGCAGTACTTC
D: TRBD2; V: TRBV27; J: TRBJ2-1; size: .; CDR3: CARDRTSGFDEQFF; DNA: TGTGCCAGGGATCGGACTAGCGGCTTCGATGAGCAGTTCTTC
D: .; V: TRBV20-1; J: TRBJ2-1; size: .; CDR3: CSEGRGNEQFF; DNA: TGCAGTGAAGGGAGGGGGAATGAGCAGTTCTTC
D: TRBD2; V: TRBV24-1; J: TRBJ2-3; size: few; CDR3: CATPGGEGGTDTQYF; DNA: TGTGCCACCCCCGGCGGGGAGGGAGGCACAGATACGCAGTATTTT
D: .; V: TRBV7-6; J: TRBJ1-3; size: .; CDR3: CASSPQGSGNTIYF; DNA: TGTGCCAGCAGCCCCCAGGGCTCTGGAAACACCATATATTTT
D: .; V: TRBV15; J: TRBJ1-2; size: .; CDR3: CATSSGGTFKGGYTF; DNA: TGTGCCACCAGCAGTGGCGGGACGTTCAAGGGTGGCTACACCTTC
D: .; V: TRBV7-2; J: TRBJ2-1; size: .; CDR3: CASSFSGSLDYNEQFF; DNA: TGTGCCAGCAGCTTTTCGGGGAGCTTGGACTACAATGAGCAGTTCTTC
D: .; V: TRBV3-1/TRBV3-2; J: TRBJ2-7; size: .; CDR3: CASSRSSGGYEQYF; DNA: TGTGCCAGCAGCCGGTCTTCCGGGGGCTACGAGCAGTACTTC
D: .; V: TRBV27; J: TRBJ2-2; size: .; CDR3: CASSGATGENTGELFF; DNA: TGTGCCAGCAGTGGTGCGACGGGGGAGAACACCGGGGAGCTGTTTTTT
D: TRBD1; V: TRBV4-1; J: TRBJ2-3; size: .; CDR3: CASRLQGSDTQYF; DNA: TGCGCCAGCAGATTACAGGGGTCAGATACGCAGTATTTT
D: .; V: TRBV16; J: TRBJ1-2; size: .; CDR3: CASSLLAPVYNYGYTF; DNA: TGTGCCAGCAGCCTCCTGGCCCCTGTGTATAACTATGGCTACACCTTC
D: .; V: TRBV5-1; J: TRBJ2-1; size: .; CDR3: CASTHGGIYNEQFF; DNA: TGCGCCAGCACCCATGGCGGGATCTACAATGAGCAGTTCTTC
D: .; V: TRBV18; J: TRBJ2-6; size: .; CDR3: CASSIAYQGQSGANVLTF; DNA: TGTGCCAGCTCGATTGCGTACCAGGGGCAATCAGGGGCCAACGTCCTGACTTTC
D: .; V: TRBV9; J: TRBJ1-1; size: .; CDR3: CASSALEQINTEAFF; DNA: TGTGCCAGCAGCGCCCTAGAGCAAATAAACACTGAAGCTTTCTTT
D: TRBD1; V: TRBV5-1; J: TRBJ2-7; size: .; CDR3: CASSLQSTGGVSSYEQYF; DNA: TGCGCCAGCAGCCTCCAGTCGACAGGGGGGGTTAGCTCCTACGAGCAGTACTTC
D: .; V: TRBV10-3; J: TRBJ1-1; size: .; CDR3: CAISGLWWNTEAFF; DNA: TGTGCCATCAGCGGTCTTTGGTGGAACACTGAAGCTTTCTTT
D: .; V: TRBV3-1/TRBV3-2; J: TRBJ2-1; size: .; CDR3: CASSPSAGASPNEQFF; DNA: TGTGCCAGCAGCCCGTCGGCGGGGGCTTCCCCCAATGAGCAGTTCTTC
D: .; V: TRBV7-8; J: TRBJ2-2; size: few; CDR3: CASSLGQGIYTGELFF; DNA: TGTGCCAGCAGCTTGGGGCAGGGGATTTACACCGGGGAGCTGTTTTTT
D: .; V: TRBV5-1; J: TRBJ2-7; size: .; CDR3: CASSFDSYEQYF; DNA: TGCGCCAGCAGCTTTGACAGCTACGAGCAGTACTTC
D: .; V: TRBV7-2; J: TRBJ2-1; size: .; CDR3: CASSLLAGVYEQFF; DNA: TGTGCCAGCAGCTTACTGGCAGGGGTCTATGAGCAGTTCTTC
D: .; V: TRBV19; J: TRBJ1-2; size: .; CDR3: CASSTPLAGANYGYTF; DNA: TGTGCCAGTAGTACCCCCTTAGCCGGGGCCAACTATGGCTACACCTTC
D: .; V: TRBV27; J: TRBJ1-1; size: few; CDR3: CASNLAGRMTEAFF; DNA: TGTGCCAGCAACCTAGCGGGCCGAATGACTGAAGCTTTCTTT
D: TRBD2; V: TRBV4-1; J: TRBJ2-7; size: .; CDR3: CASRTGTSGGAGGSYEQYF; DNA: TGCGCCAGCAGGACCGGGACTAGCGGGGGGGCCGGAGGCTCCTACGAGCAGTACTTC
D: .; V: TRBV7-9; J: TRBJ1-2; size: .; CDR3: CASSTGLANYGYTF; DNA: TGTGCCAGCAGCACAGGGCTGGCGAACTATGGCTACACCTTC
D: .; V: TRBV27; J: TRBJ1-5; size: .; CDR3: CASSSTNQPQHF; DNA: TGTGCCAGCAGTAGCACAAATCAGCCCCAGCATTTT
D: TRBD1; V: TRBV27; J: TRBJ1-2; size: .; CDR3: CASSSQGAPGYTF; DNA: TGTGCCAGCAGTTCACAGGGGGCGCCGGGCTACACCTTC
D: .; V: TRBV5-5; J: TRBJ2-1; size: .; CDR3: CASSPGGASPYNEQFF; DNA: TGTGCCAGCAGCCCCGGAGGGGCTAGCCCTTACAATGAGCAGTTCTTC
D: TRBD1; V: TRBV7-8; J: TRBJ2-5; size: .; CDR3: CASSLGTGGLETQYF; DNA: TGTGCCAGCAGCTTAGGGACAGGGGGCTTGGAGACCCAGTACTTC
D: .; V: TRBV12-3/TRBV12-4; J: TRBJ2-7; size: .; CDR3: CASSSGVPYEQYF; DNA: TGTGCCAGCAGTTCAGGGGTTCCCTACGAGCAGTACTTC
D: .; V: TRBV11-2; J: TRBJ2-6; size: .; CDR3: CASSLDRVGANVLTF; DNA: TGTGCCAGCAGCTTAGACAGGGTTGGGGCCAACGTCCTGACTTTC
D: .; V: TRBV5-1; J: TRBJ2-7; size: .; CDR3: CASSRPYGSGMSSYEQYF; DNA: TGCGCCAGCAGCAGACCTTACGGAAGCGGAATGAGCTCCTACGAGCAGTACTTC
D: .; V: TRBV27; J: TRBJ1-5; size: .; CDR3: CASSLSIIDTGTRGNQPQHF; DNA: TGTGCCAGCAGTTTATCGATAATCGATACTGGGACCCGGGGAAATCAGCCCCAGCATTTT
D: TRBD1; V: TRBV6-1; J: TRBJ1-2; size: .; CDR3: CASSEGDRVGGYTF; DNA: TGTGCCAGCAGTGAAGGGGACAGGGTTGGCGGCTACACCTTC
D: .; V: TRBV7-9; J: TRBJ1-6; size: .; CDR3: CASSSSGRGGNSPLHF; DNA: TGTGCCAGCAGCTCAAGCGGTAGAGGGGGGAATTCACCCCTCCACTTT
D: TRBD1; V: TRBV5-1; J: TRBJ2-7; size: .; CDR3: CASSFGDRGYEQYF; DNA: TGCGCCAGCAGCTTCGGTGACAGGGGTTACGAGCAGTACTTC
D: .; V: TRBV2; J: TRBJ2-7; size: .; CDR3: CASSFSSYEQYF; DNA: TGTGCCAGCAGTTTCTCTTCCTACGAGCAGTACTTC
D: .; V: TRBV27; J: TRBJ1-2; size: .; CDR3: CASSLSGSIYGYTF; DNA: TGTGCCAGCAGTTTATCGGGCAGCATTTATGGCTACACCTTC
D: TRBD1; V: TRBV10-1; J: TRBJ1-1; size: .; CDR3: CASSEGTAGYTEAFF; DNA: TGCGCCAGCAGTGAAGGGACAGCAGGATACACTGAAGCTTTCTTT
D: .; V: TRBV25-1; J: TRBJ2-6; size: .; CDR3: CASSPVVPSGANVLTF; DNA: TGTGCCAGCAGTCCCGTCGTCCCCTCTGGGGCCAACGTCCTGACTTTC
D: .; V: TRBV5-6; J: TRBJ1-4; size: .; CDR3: CASSLSWDNEKLFF; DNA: TGTGCCAGCAGCTTAAGTTGGGATAATGAAAAACTGTTTTTT
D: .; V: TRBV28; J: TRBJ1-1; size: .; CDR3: CASTPLWRGTEAFF; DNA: TGTGCCAGCACCCCTCTTTGGAGGGGCACTGAAGCTTTCTTT
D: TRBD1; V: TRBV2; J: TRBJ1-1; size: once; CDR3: CASSQGADTEAFF; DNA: TGTGCCAGCAGTCAGGGGGCCGACACTGAAGCTTTCTTT
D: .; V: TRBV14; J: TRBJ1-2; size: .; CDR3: CASSQAILYGYTF; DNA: TGTGCCAGCAGCCAAGCCATCCTCTATGGCTACACCTTC
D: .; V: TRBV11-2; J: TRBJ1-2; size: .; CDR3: CASSPRGALDGYTF; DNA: TGTGCCAGCAGCCCTCGGGGCGCCTTAGATGGCTACACCTTC
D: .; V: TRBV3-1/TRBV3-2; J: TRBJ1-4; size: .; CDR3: CASSQNTNEKLFF; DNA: TGTGCCAGCAGCCAGAATACTAATGAAAAACTGTTTTTT
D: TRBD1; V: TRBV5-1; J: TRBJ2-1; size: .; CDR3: CASRSTPGQSYNEQFF; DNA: TGCGCCAGCAGATCGACCCCGGGACAGTCATACAATGAGCAGTTCTTC